Presented here are 23 T cell receptor beta chains from one specimen sequenced in a study of blood T cell repertoires in COVID-19 (dated by TCRdb to 2019 to 2021). The library was made by the immunoSEQ multiplex PCR assay. TCRdb obtained this table from immuneACCESS and retained in-frame rearrangements with V and J assigned. These tables miss some clones; where compared with another copy, unresolved V genes account for less than half of the shortfall, and the remainder is unexplained. The sample data list hundreds of thousands of clones, and roughly 90% of these were observed just once. About 4.2% of the sample belongs to the ten largest clones. The sample taken for sequencing was peripheral blood. The source is a man aged 35 to 55 with acute or convalescent COVID-19.

CDR3 nucleotide sequence: TGTGCCAGCTCACCACCGTCGAGCACTGAAGCTTTCTTT. The encoded protein is CASSPPSSTEAFF. V and J are TRBV18 and TRBJ1-1; no clear D. The CDR3 is made up of 13 amino acids. The V end was cut by 0 bases, the J end by 4 bases, with 6 bases between. The germline gives CDR1 KGHSH, CDR2 LQKENI.

The J gene is TRBJ1-2, the V gene TRBV12-5; TRBD1 matches 7 bases. The germline gives CDR1 LGHNT, CDR2 FRNRAP. This CDR3 is 14 amino acids long. Losses at the gene ends were 5 bases for V and 3 bases for J; bases not matched to a gene: 6. The CDR3 coding sequence is TGTGCTAGTGGTGTGCCCGGGACAGACTATGGCTACACCTTC. Amino acid sequence: CASGVPGTDYGYTF.

The rearrangement links TRBV18 to TRBJ2-3; 13 positions match TRBD2. Germline CDR1 is KGHSH and CDR2 is LQKENI. This CDR3 comprises 17 residues. With V trimmed by 6 bases and J by 2 bases, 8 bases remained unmatched. CDR3 DNA: TGTGCCAGCTCGCCGCCGGGACTAGCGGGGTTCACAGATACGCAGTATTTT. This gives the protein CASSPPGLAGFTDTQYF.

This chain uses TRBV10-3 with TRBJ1-1; D call uncertain. Germline-derived CDR1 and CDR2 are ENHRY and SYGVKD. The CDR3 spans 12 residues. Trimming took off 5 bases at V and 2 bases at J, with 6 bases between the two ends. The CDR3 bases are TGTGCCATCAGTCCAGGAAACACTGAAGCTTTCTTT. Its translation: CAISPGNTEAFF.

The chain has TRBV27 and TRBJ1-6; D not resolved. Germline V CDR1 and CDR2: MNHEY, SMNVEV (reference sequence). The CDR3 is 14 residues long. Trimming removed 6 bases at V and 8 bases at J, with 14 bases between. CDR3 sequence reads: CASRTRFGDSPLHF. The CDR3 DNA reads as TGTGCCAGCAGGACTCGATTTGGCGATTCACCCCTCCACTTT.

The chain uses TRBV7-9 and TRBJ1-1; D call uncertain. Germline V CDR1 and CDR2: SEHNR, FQNEAQ (reference sequence). There are 17 residues in the CDR3. Trimming pared 3 bases from V and 1 base from J, leaving 18 bases between. Here the CDR3 reads CASSFSLRREENTEAFF. The CDR3 coding sequence is TGTGCCAGCAGCTTTAGCTTGAGGCGGGAAGAGAACACTGAAGCTTTCTTT.

The V gene is TRBV5-1, the J gene TRBJ1-6, with a weak D call TRBD1 (5 bases). The CDR3 totals 14 residues. Trimming left V 2 bases short and J 9 bases short, with 12 bases between. Germline values: CDR1 SGHRS, CDR2 YFSETQ. CDR3 sequence (DNA): TGCGCCAGCAGCTTAGCAGGGTTGGGTTCACCCCTCCACTTT. It encodes CASSLAGLGSPLHF. Supplemented by reference TRBV5-1 and TRBJ1-6, the full variable domain reads KAGVTQTPRYLIKTRGQQVTLSCSPISGHRSVSWYQQTPGQGLQFLFEYFSETQRNKGNFPGRFSGRQFSNSRSEMNVSTLELGDSALYLCASSLAGLGSPLHFGNGTRLTVT.

The CDR3 region is CASGWGLYGYTF. The CDR3 DNA reads TGTGCTAGTGGTTGGGGCTTGTATGGCTACACCTTC. This chain links TRBV12-5 with TRBJ1-2, with D tentatively TRBD1 (5 bases). In germline, CDR1 is LGHNT, CDR2 FRNRAP. V gave up 4 bases and J gave up 5 bases, with 8 bases separating them. The CDR3 has 12 residues.

The chain carries TRBV6-5 and TRBJ1-5; D perhaps matches TRBD1 (6 bases). The CDR3 is 15 residues long. V was clipped by 8 bases and J by 0 bases, with 14 bases between them. Germline lookup yields CDR1 MNHEY and CDR2 SVGAGI. CDR3 sequence (DNA): TGTGCCAGCGTCCGGGGGGCACTTAGCAATCAGCCCCAGCATTTT. As protein: CASVRGALSNQPQHF.

In DNA, the CDR3 is TGTGCCAGCAACCGGAACTACGGGGGTTGGACTGAAGCTTTCTTT. This encodes CASNRNYGGWTEAFF. The chain has TRBV11-2 and TRBJ1-1; D might be TRBD1 (5 bases). V lost 7 bases, J lost 5 bases, and 20 bases lay in between. Germline CDR1 and CDR2: SGHAT and FQNNGV. The CDR3 is 15 amino acids.

The chain links TRBV7-9 to TRBJ1-6, with TRBD1 identical over 8 bases. Losses at the gene ends were 4 bases for V and 12 bases for J; bases not matched to a gene: 8. The CDR3 runs to 14 residues. CDR1 and CDR2 from the germline V gene are SEHNR and FQNEAQ (reference sequence). The CDR3 nucleotides read TGTGCCAGCAGCTCAGGACAGGGAAGGGGACCCCTCCACTTT. Its protein is CASSSGQGRGPLHF.

V is TRBV7-2 and J is TRBJ1-2; 7 positions agree with TRBD1. Unmatched junction bases numbered 8, after V lost 6 bases and J lost 4 bases. The CDR3 is 14 amino acids. CDR1 is SGHTA and CDR2 is FQGNSA in the germline V gene. CDR3 bases: TGTGCCAGCAGTCAACAGGGGTCGGGCTATGGCTACACCTTC. This sequence encodes CASSQQGSGYGYTF. The complete variable domain, with remaining parts taken from reference TRBV7-2 and TRBJ1-2, reads GAGVSQSPSNKVTEKGKDVELRCDPISGHTALYWYRQSLGQGLEFLIYFQGNSAPDKSGLPSDRFSAERTGGSVSTLTIQRTQQEDSAVYLCASSQQGSGYGYTFGSGTRLTVV.

This chain connects TRBV5-5 to TRBJ1-5; D might be TRBD1 (5 bases). V lost 0 bases, J lost 4 bases, and 11 bases lay in between. Looked up from germline, CDR1 is SGHKS and CDR2 is YYEKEE (reference sequence). The CDR3 is 15 residues long. The CDR3 nucleotides read TGTGCCAGCAGCTTGGCCGCAGGGTTAAATCAGCCCCAGCATTTT. Its translation: CASSLAAGLNQPQHF. Drawing the rest from reference TRBV5-5 and TRBJ1-5, the complete variable domain is DAGVTQSPTHLIKTRGQQVTLRCSPISGHKSVSWYQQVLGQGPQFIFQYYEKEERGRGNFPDRFSARQFPNYSSELNVNALLLGDSALYLCASSLAAGLNQPQHFGDGTRLSIL.

This chain links TRBV7-9 with TRBJ1-2; a weak D match, TRBD1 (5 bases). Germline CDR1 is SEHNR and CDR2 is FQNEAQ (reference sequence). V was trimmed by 7 bases and J by 6 bases, leaving 15 bases between them. CDR3 length equals 13 residues. CDR3: CASTQSGIHGYTF. In DNA form, the CDR3 reads TGTGCCAGCACCCAATCAGGGATACATGGCTACACCTTC.

V usage is TRBV20-1 and J usage is TRBJ2-7, with a tentative D call TRBD2 (7 bases). The germline V gene encodes CDR1 DFQATT and CDR2 SNEGSKA (reference sequence). V was shortened by 3 bases and J by 2 bases, with 14 bases between the two germline ends. This CDR3 comprises 14 residues. The CDR3 region is CSASGRGQTYEQYF. CDR3 nucleotides: TGCAGTGCTAGTGGGCGGGGGCAGACCTACGAGCAGTACTTC.

This chain's CDR3 is CSAREGLGEYF. The CDR3 DNA sequence: TGCAGTGCTAGAGAAGGACTGGGAGAGTACTTC. The chain is built from TRBV20-1 and TRBJ2-7; weak D call: TRBD2 (5 bases). The germline V and J ends were trimmed by 0 bases and 11 bases, with 11 bases remaining between them. Per the germline V gene, CDR1 is DFQATT and CDR2 is SNEGSKA (reference sequence). CDR3 length: 11 residues.

This sequence joins TRBV6-1 and TRBJ2-1; 12 nucleotides line up with TRBD2. Per germline, CDR1 MNHNS and CDR2 SASEGT. This CDR3 is built from 16 residues. V shed 2 bases and J 9 bases; nucleotides not matched to a gene: 8. CDR3 loop: CASSENLAGGPGEQFF. The CDR3 bases are TGTGCCAGCAGTGAAAACCTAGCGGGGGGGCCGGGTGAGCAGTTCTTC.

This chain links TRBV11-2 with TRBJ2-7, with D possibly matching TRBD1 (5 bases). V dropped 3 bases and J dropped 4 bases, with 13 bases sitting between them. This CDR3 is 14 amino acids long. Germline lookup yields CDR1 SGHAT and CDR2 FQNNGV. The DNA for the CDR3 is TGTGCCAGCAGCTTTACCGAAGGGGTATACGAGCAGTACTTC. Residues: CASSFTEGVYEQYF. Combining the CDR3 with reference TRBV11-2 and TRBJ2-7 gives the whole variable domain EAGVAQSPRYKIIEKRQSVAFWCNPISGHATLYWYQQILGQGPKLLIQFQNNGVVDDSQLPKDRFSAERLKGVDSTLKIQPAKLEDSAVYLCASSFTEGVYEQYFGPGTRLTVT.

The rearrangement uses TRBV27 and TRBJ1-5; 7 nucleotides match TRBD1. V lost 4 bases, J lost 3 bases, and 6 bases stayed unmatched. The CDR3 contains 15 residues. Germline CDR1 and CDR2: MNHEY and SMNVEV (reference sequence). DNA of the CDR3: TGTGCCAGCAGTTCGACAGGGCCGATCAATCAGCCCCAGCATTTT. Translating gives CASSSTGPINQPQHF.

The CDR3 DNA is TGTGCCAGCAGCCAAGATCGGGGGAAAGGTGCTGAAGCTTTCTTT. Amino acid sequence: CASSQDRGKGAEAFF. The chain has TRBV3-1 (or the pseudogene TRBV3-2) and TRBJ1-1; D is perhaps TRBD1 (5 bases). Germline CDR1 is LGHDT and CDR2 is YNNKEL (reference sequence). Trimming pared 0 bases from V and 6 bases from J, leaving 14 bases between. There are 15 residues in the CDR3.

V is TRBV12-3 or TRBV12-4 and J is TRBJ1-2, with D tentatively TRBD1 (6 bases). V was clipped by 8 bases and J by 4 bases, with 8 bases between them. CDR3 length: 11 residues. CDR3 in DNA: TGTGCCAGCGGACAGCTCTATGGCTACACCTTC. Protein product: CASGQLYGYTF.

The V and J genes are TRBV18 and TRBJ1-2; maybe TRBD1 (6 bases). Germline values: CDR1 KGHSH, CDR2 LQKENI. Trimming stripped 6 bases from V and 4 bases from J, with 12 bases between. This CDR3 has 13 amino acids. CDR3 protein: CASSGGHFYGYTF. In DNA form, the CDR3 reads TGTGCCAGCTCTGGGGGACATTTCTATGGCTACACCTTC.

This chain joins TRBV2 and TRBJ2-2; 7 bases match TRBD1. V was clipped by 9 bases and J by 2 bases; unmatched bases: 6. The V gene's germline CDR1 is SNHLY and CDR2 FYNNEI. The CDR3 is made up of 14 amino acids. The DNA of the CDR3 is TGTGCCAGTCTCCGGGACAGAAACACCGGGGAGCTGTTTTTT. It specifies CASLRDRNTGELFF.